This TCR beta chain was recorded in a study of T cell responses to AZD1222 COVID-19 vaccine (dated by TCRdb to the early 2020s). About the full investigation: A total of 230 or so trial participants underwent TCR sequencing, of whom 207 received two doses of AZD1222 and about 25 received two doses of the MenACWY control vaccine. Trial participants were enrolled into age subgroups of 18-55, 56-69 and 70-plus years, which contained 148, 28 and 57 TCR-sequenced participants, respectively.

General conclusions and limits of the study: CD4 TCRs associated with the vaccine covered the entire spike protein, and the dominant responses were in regions 160-218 and 743-854. Because no day 14 peak-response samples were available, the repertoires could be characterized only after the peak T cell response. The 56-69-year group was small, and its depth increase did not reach significance, likely because of low power. Participants were mostly white British, with more females than males. The authors suggested clonal diversity may have been underestimated. Spike-specific TCR breadth and depth rose significantly after two AZD1222 doses compared with day 0 and with MenACWY recipients. Conclusions about previously exposed vaccinees are limited because only five to seven AZD1222 recipients were SARS-CoV-2 seropositive at baseline. Reportedly, close to half of the unique spike-specific TCRs recognized epitopes lying outside the regions that are mutated in the B.1.351 and B.1.1.7 variants.

The time point label corresponds to: about 28 days (+/-7) after the second vaccine dose. AZD1222 recipients whose second dose came at about 4 weeks and those whose second dose came at about 12 weeks were combined into one group, since spike-specific TCR depth and breadth did not differ between the two schedules. Samples from vaccinated people were obtained from the UK trials COV001 and COV002, which included a single-blind randomized controlled phase 2/3 trial of AZD1222 (ChAdOx1 nCoV-19) in healthy adults. For TCRbeta chain sequencing, PBMC samples from trial participants were taken at day 0 and at day 28 after the second dose. About this clone itself: The antigen it binds to is not known. No base quality information exists; no much larger clone differs at one position.

The CDR3 regions of human TCRbeta chains were analyzed by immunosequencing. The published analysis was carried out like this. TCRs in the repertoires were matched against a reference library of SARS-CoV-2-specific TCRs that had been generated with the MIRA antigen-specificity platform. Breadth meant the fraction of unique TCRs that were SARS-CoV-2-associated, whereas depth meant the fraction of total T cells that were SARS-CoV-2-associated. Using the MIRA data, every spike-specific TCR was mapped to the spike region that the TCR reacted to and assigned to either a CD4 or a CD8 class. Log10-transformed breadth and depth values were compared by one-way ANOVA with Sidak's multiple comparisons tests. TCRdb's version of the immuneACCESS table is confined to in-frame rearrangements and falls short of the full clone set. An unresolved V gene accounts for under half of the shortfall where checked; the remainder is of unknown origin. The DNA gave D and trimming, while V, J and clone size come from that table. This sample is represented by 130,000 or so clones; 84% of them were singletons. Of the sample, 25% to 35% falls within the top ten clones.

This specimen was peripheral blood, taken 28 days after the second AZD1222 dose. The TCR was taken from an adult who received the AZD1222 COVID-19 vaccine.

The sequenced DNA is TGTGCCAGCAGCTTAGCCCCCCAGGTGACTCTCTCTGGAAACACCATATATTTT. Its translation reads: CASSLAPQVTLSGNTIYF. The sequence is built from TRBV7-2 and TRBJ1-3, with no confident D gene call. The germline V gene provides CDR1 SGHTA and CDR2 FQGNSA. Including cysteine and phenylalanine, the CDR3 has 18 amino acids. Only the CDR3 region is kept as DNA, spanning 54 bases read in frame from base 1. Relative to germline, V is 0 bases shorter and J is 0 bases shorter, with 15 bases between their ends.